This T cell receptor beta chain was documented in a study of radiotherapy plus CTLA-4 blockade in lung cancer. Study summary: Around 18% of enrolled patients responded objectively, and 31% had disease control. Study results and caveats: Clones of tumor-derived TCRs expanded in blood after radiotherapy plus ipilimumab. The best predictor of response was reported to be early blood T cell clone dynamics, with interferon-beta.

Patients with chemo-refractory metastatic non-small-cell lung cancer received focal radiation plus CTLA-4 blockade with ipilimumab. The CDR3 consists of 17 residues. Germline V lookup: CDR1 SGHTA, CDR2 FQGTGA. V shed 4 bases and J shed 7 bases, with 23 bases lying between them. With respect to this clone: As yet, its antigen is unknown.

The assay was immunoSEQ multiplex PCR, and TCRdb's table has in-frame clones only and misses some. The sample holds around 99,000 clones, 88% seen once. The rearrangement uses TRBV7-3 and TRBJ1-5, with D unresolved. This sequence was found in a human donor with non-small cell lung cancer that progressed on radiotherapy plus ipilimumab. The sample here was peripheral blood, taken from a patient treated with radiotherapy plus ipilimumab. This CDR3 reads CASSSWRGPGSRQPQHF. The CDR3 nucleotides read TGTGCCAGCAGCTCATGGAGAGGGCCGGGGAGTCGACAGCCCCAGCATTTT.